The 18 T cell receptor beta chains below were found in one sample sequenced in a study of shared clonotypes between healthy human individuals (dated by TCRdb to 2020 to 2022). Library preparation was by the immunoSEQ multiplex PCR assay. This immuneACCESS table, as held by TCRdb, lists in-frame sequences with V and J called but not all clones. Of the missing ones, under half trace to an unresolved V gene in checked studies; the others have no known cause. For this sample the table gives more than 2,000,000 clones, of which roughly nine tenths were detected only once. The ten largest clones represent over 0.12% of the sample. Specimen: naive CD4+ T cells sorted from blood. The cell subset or site label on this specimen signifies: CD45RA+ positively selected. All receptors derive from a man aged 18 to 29 in good health.

The gene calls are TRBV29-1 and TRBJ2-1; D gene uncertain. CDR1 is SQVTM, CDR2 ANQGSEA, per germline. Between the trimmed V and J ends, which lost 7 bases and 5 bases, there was a span of 18 bases. The CDR3 runs 14 residues. The CDR3 DNA follows: TGCAGCGCCGGGTATAAGAAGATAAACAATGAGCAGTTCTTC. Its translation: CSAGYKKINNEQFF.

On this clone: The identical CDR3 is also encoded by other nucleotide sequences in the sample. The V gene is TRBV20-1, the J gene TRBJ2-7, with D possibly TRBD1 on 5 matching bases. V gave up 4 bases and J gave up 6 bases, with 10 bases separating them. The germline CDR1 and CDR2 sequences are DFQATT and SNEGSKA (reference sequence). CDR3 length: 11 amino acids. The CDR3 DNA sequence: TGCAGTGCTAAGCAGGGTTCCGAGCAGTACTTC. Amino acids: CSAKQGSEQYF.

CDR3 in amino acids: CASSLGGLAGMQETQYF. In DNA form, the CDR3 reads TGCGCCAGCAGCTTGGGAGGACTAGCGGGGATGCAAGAGACCCAGTACTTC. The J gene is TRBJ2-5, the V gene TRBV5-1; 12 positions agree with TRBD2. The CDR3 sequence is 17 residues long. CDR1 is SGHRS, CDR2 YFSETQ, per germline. The V segment lost 0 bases and the J segment 2 bases; nucleotides outside the gene matches: 5.

This rearrangement joins TRBV5-6 to TRBJ2-5; TRBD1 matches 10 bases. The ends lost 3 bases at V and 5 bases at J; junction bases unmatched: 4. The CDR3 extends over 14 amino acids. Germline CDR1 reads SGHDT; CDR2 reads YYEEEE. The DNA of the CDR3 is TGTGCCAGCAGCTGGGGACAGGGGAAGGAGACCCAGTACTTC. It encodes CASSWGQGKETQYF.

This rearrangement joins TRBV7-2 to TRBJ1-1; the D gene is possibly TRBD1 (5 bases). Germline V lookup: CDR1 SGHTA, CDR2 FQGNSA. V lost 2 bases and J lost 2, with 15 bases in between. This CDR3 is 16 amino acids long. DNA of the CDR3: TGTGCCAGCAGCTTATTATACGGGACTGTAAACACTGAAGCTTTCTTT. Translated: CASSLLYGTVNTEAFF.

The chain links TRBV10-3 to TRBJ2-5; D uncertain. The CDR3 has 14 amino acids. Trimming took 4 bases from V and 4 from J, leaving 13 bases between them. The V gene's germline CDR1 is ENHRY and CDR2 SYGVKD. CDR3 loop: CAISAAPMGETQYF. DNA for the CDR3: TGTGCCATCAGTGCGGCGCCGATGGGAGAGACCCAGTACTTC.

The chain is built from TRBV5-6 and TRBJ2-1, with 12 nucleotides matching TRBD2. The germline gives CDR1 SGHDT, CDR2 YYEEEE. After removal of 4 bases from V and 7 bases from J, the junction contained 9 bases not matched to a gene. CDR3 length: 16 amino acids. For the CDR3, the DNA is TGTGCCAGCAGCACACTCACTAGCGGGAGGCGTAATGAGCAGTTCTTC. It encodes CASSTLTSGRRNEQFF. The full variable domain, in which reference TRBV5-6 and TRBJ2-1 provide the parts outside the CDR3, is DAGVTQSPTHLIKTRGQQVTLRCSPKSGHDTVSWYQQALGQGPQFIFQYYEEEERQRGNFPDRFSGHQFPNYSSELNVNALLLGDSALYLCASSTLTSGRRNEQFFGPGTRLTVL.

This chain links TRBV10-3 with TRBJ1-2; no clear D. CDR3 length equals 12 residues. Germline CDR1 ENHRY, CDR2 SYGVKD. V gave up 1 base and J gave up 6 bases, with 6 bases separating them. The CDR3 region has the DNA TGTGCCATCAGTGAGTTCAGAGATGGCTACACCTTC. This translates into CAISEFRDGYTF.

This clone has only a few counts. The V call is TRBV10-3, the J call TRBJ1-1, with no clear D. The CDR3 loop spans 12 amino acids. The V and J ends lost 10 bases and 4 bases respectively, with 13 bases between them. CDR1 and CDR2 (germline): ENHRY, SYGVKD. Written as DNA, the CDR3 is TGTGCCACCAGAGGTTCGGCCACTGAAGCTTTCTTT. As protein: CATRGSATEAFF.

The chain combines TRBV6-5 with TRBJ2-7; D remains unclear. Trimming shortened V by 3 bases and J by 2 bases, and 11 bases separated the two germline ends. Germline V gene lookup returns CDR1 MNHEY and CDR2 SVGAGI. The CDR3 consists of 14 residues. CDR3 amino acids: CASSYLGVPYEQYF. In DNA form, the CDR3 reads TGTGCCAGCAGTTATCTTGGAGTTCCCTACGAGCAGTACTTC.

The CDR3: CAISEGRDTLLRLFF. The CDR3 DNA sequence: TGTGCCATCAGTGAGGGGCGGGACACCCTGCTTAGGCTGTTTTTT. The genes are TRBV10-3 and TRBJ2-2; D may match TRBD1 or TRBD2 (6 bases each). Per the germline V gene, CDR1 is ENHRY and CDR2 is SYGVKD. There are 15 residues in the CDR3. V lost 2 bases and J 13 bases, leaving 20 bases between the germline ends.

To note about this clone: This same CDR3 is encoded by further DNA sequences in the sample. The J gene is TRBJ2-3, the V gene TRBV11-2; D gene unclear. CDR1 is SGHAT, CDR2 FQNNGV, per germline. There are 12 residues in the CDR3. The V end was cut by 6 bases, the J end by 5 bases, with 9 bases between. The CDR3 region is CASSLGLDTQYF. The CDR3 nucleotides read TGTGCCAGCAGTCTAGGTCTAGATACGCAGTATTTT.

The V gene is TRBV5-1, the J gene TRBJ2-1, with 10 bases fitting TRBD1. The CDR3 loop spans 16 amino acids. Trimming at V came to 0 bases and at J to 0 bases, leaving 0 bases not matched to a gene. From germline, CDR1 is SGHRS and CDR2 YFSETQ. The CDR3 DNA reads TGCGCCAGCAGCTTGGGACAGGGGGCCTCCTACAATGAGCAGTTCTTC. The encoded protein is CASSLGQGASYNEQFF. The complete variable domain, with remaining parts taken from reference TRBV5-1 and TRBJ2-1, reads KAGVTQTPRYLIKTRGQQVTLSCSPISGHRSVSWYQQTPGQGLQFLFEYFSETQRNKGNFPGRFSGRQFSNSRSEMNVSTLELGDSALYLCASSLGQGASYNEQFFGPGTRLTVL.

The chain is built from TRBV5-1 and TRBJ2-5, with 11 bases identical to TRBD2. The CDR3 length is 16 residues. Trimming cost V 1 base and J 0 bases; bases outside gene matches: 2. Germline values: CDR1 SGHRS, CDR2 YFSETQ. CDR3 in amino acids: CASSLSSGGNQETQYF. The CDR3 DNA follows: TGCGCCAGCAGCTTGTCTAGCGGGGGGAACCAAGAGACCCAGTACTTC.

The CDR3 reads CASIFMLFYEQYF. In DNA form, the CDR3 reads TGTGCCAGCATCTTTATGCTTTTCTACGAGCAGTACTTC. The V call is TRBV21-1, the J call TRBJ2-7. TRBV21-1 is noted as a pseudogene. This CDR3 comprises 13 residues.

V is TRBV25-1 and J is TRBJ2-2; D not certain. V was cut by 6 bases and J by 6 bases, with 17 bases left in between. Germline V lookup: CDR1 MGHDK, CDR2 SYGVNS. This CDR3 comprises 15 residues. The CDR3 DNA is TGTGCCAGCAGATCTCCCCCTGGCGTTGCCGGGGAGCTGTTTTTT. This encodes CASRSPPGVAGELFF.

The J gene is TRBJ1-4, the V gene TRBV11-3; D remains unclear. Germline CDR1 is SGHNT and CDR2 is YENEEA. Trimming cost V 8 bases and J 5 bases, with 12 bases left between them. This CDR3 is 13 amino acids long. The CDR3 DNA sequence: TGTGCCAGCTTTGGCGGTCTCAATGAAAAACTGTTTTTT. It encodes CASFGGLNEKLFF.

The chain combines TRBV6-5 with TRBJ2-7; 9 positions match TRBD1. This CDR3 has 15 residues. CDR1 and CDR2 (germline): MNHEY, SVGAGI. J gave up 4 bases and V 8 bases, and 12 bases lay outside the gene matches. The CDR3 DNA is TGTGCCAGCGGACGAGGGGGGACAGGGACTTACGAGCAGTACTTC. Encoded protein: CASGRGGTGTYEQYF.